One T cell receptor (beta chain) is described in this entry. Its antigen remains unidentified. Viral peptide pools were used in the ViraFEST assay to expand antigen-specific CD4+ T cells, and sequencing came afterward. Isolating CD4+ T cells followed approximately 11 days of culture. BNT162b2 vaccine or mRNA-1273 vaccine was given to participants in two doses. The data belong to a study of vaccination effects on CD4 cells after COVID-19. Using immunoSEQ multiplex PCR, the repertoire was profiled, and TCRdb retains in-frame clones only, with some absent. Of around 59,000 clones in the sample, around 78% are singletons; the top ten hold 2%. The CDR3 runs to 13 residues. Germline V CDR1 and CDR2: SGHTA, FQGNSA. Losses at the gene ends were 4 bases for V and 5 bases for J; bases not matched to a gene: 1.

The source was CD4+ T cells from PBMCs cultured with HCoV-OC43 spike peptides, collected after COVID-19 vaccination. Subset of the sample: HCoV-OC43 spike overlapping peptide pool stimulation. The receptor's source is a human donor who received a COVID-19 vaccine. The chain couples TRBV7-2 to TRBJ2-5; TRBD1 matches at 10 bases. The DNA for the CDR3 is TGTGCCAGCAGCTCGGGACAGGGGGAGACCCAGTACTTC. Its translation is CASSSGQGETQYF.